The clone carrying this T cell receptor beta chain was detected once. The assay was immunoSEQ multiplex PCR, and TCRdb's table has in-frame clones only and misses some. The table lists roughly 35,000 clones, approximately 80% of them singletons. This CDR3 contains 16 residues. The trim removed 5 bases at V and 5 bases at J, leaving 9 bases unmatched. Germline V gene data show CDR1 as SEHNR and CDR2 as FQNEAQ (reference sequence). The sample comes from a study of OX40 agonist ivuxolimab in advanced cancers. The chain combines TRBV7-9 with TRBJ2-5; 12 bases align to TRBD2. The material was CD4+ or CD8+ T cells sorted from blood, obtained in a trial of the OX40 agonist ivuxolimab. This clonotype originated in an adult with an advanced solid tumor such as melanoma, head and neck, liver or kidney cancer. The CDR3 here is CASSVPSGGARETQYF. The CDR3 DNA is TGTGCCAGCAGCGTCCCTAGCGGGGGGGCTCGGGAGACCCAGTACTTC.